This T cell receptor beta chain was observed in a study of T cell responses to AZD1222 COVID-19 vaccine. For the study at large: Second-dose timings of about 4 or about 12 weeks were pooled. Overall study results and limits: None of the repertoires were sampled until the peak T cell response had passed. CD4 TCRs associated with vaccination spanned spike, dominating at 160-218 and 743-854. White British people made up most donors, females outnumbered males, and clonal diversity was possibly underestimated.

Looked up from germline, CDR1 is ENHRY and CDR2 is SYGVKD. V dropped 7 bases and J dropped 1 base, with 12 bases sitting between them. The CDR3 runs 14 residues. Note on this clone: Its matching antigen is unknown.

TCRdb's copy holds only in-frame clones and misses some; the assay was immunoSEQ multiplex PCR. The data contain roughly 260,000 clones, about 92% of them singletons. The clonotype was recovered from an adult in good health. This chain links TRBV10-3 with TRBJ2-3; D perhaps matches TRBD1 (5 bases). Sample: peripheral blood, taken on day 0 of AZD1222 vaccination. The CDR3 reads CAITRVAGTDTQYF. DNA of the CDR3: TGTGCCATCACCAGGGTGGCTGGCACAGATACGCAGTATTTT.